The present T cell receptor beta chain was sequenced within a study of CD8+CD57+ T cells in acquired aplastic anemia. Whole-study context: Mean yield of DNA from sorted CD4+ and CD8+ cells was roughly 3.2 ug.

All sequencing subjects had displayed CD8+CD57+ cell expansion on flow cytometry. TCR beta VDJ and CDR3 were profiled, and genomic DNA was the template. Each CDR3 protein gets one entry after TCRdb re-called the reads with MiXCR. The sample records around 150,000 distinct CDR3 sequences, 40% to 50% being singletons. This CDR3 is 11 amino acids long. Germline lookup yields CDR1 LNHDA and CDR2 SQIVND (reference sequence). Unmatched junction bases numbered 6, after V lost 5 bases and J lost 14 bases. The TCR sequence derives from a human donor with aplastic anemia. V gene TRBV19 combines with J gene TRBJ2-5, with 9 positions matching TRBD1. The sample consisted of sorted CD4+, CD8+, or CD8+CD57+ T cells (not recorded which) from PBMCs. The DNA of the CDR3 is TGTGCCAGTAGTTCACAGGGGGCGCGCTACTTC. Its protein is CASSSQGARYF.